What follows are 20 T cell receptor beta chains derived from one specimen sequenced in a study of T-cell reconstitution after alpha-beta-depleted transplantation in children. Unique molecular identifiers tagged the TCRbeta library. TCRdb used MiXCR to reprocess the PCR reads, holding one entry per CDR3 protein. This table has 65,000 to 90,000 distinct CDR3 sequences, about a tenth appearing once. This sample comprised PBMCs, obtained before TCRalphabeta/CD19-depleted stem cell transplant. The receptors were sampled from a boy younger than 18 with acute myeloid leukemia, due to receive a stem cell transplant.

This clonotype has ten or more counts. This chain joins TRBV10-2 and TRBJ2-2; a weak D match, TRBD2 (5 bases). The CDR3 runs 12 residues. Trimming took off 4 bases at V and 6 bases at J, with 6 bases between the two ends. Per germline, CDR1 WSHSY and CDR2 SAAADI. CDR3 nucleotide sequence: TGCGCCAGCAGTGCCGGGGCCGGGGAGCTGTTTTTT. Translated: CASSAGAGELFF.

The chain couples TRBV4-2 to TRBJ2-1; TRBD2 matches at 8 bases. Unmatched junction bases numbered 7, after V lost 0 bases and J lost 3 bases. The CDR3 totals 17 residues. Germline V gene data show CDR1 as LGHNA and CDR2 as YNFKEQ. The CDR3 here is CASSQDFGSGVYNEQFF. The CDR3 DNA reads TGTGCCAGCAGCCAAGATTTCGGTAGCGGGGTCTACAATGAGCAGTTCTTC.

This clonotype appeared many times. The rearrangement links TRBV27 to TRBJ2-1; the match to TRBD1 covers 7 bases. This CDR3 comprises 16 residues. CDR1 is MNHEY, CDR2 SMNVEV, per germline (reference sequence). V shed 3 bases, J shed 5 bases, and the junction held 10 bases outside the gene matches. Here the CDR3 DNA reads TGTGCCAGCAGTTTTGATGAGACAGGGCGCCACAATGAGCAGTTCTTC. This gives the protein CASSFDETGRHNEQFF.

This clonotype has ten or more counts. The chain links TRBV10-3 to TRBJ2-1; TRBD1 matches 9 bases. Germline V gene lookup returns CDR1 ENHRY and CDR2 SYGVKD. Germline trimming cut 10 bases from V and 7 bases from J; bases unmatched to any gene: 11. The CDR3 is made up of 14 amino acids. CDR3 loop: CATHPGQGLNEQFF. The DNA of the CDR3 is TGTGCCACGCATCCGGGACAGGGACTGAATGAGCAGTTCTTC.

The gene calls are TRBV12-3 or TRBV12-4 and TRBJ2-3, with 8 bases that match TRBD1. The CDR3 has 13 amino acids. V shed 6 bases and J 3 bases; nucleotides not matched to a gene: 2. The CDR3 region has the DNA TGTGCCAGCAGCAACAGGGGGACAGATACGCAGTATTTT. The encoded protein is CASSNRGTDTQYF.

This clonotype showed up many times. The chain joins TRBV7-9 to TRBJ2-3; 13 bases fit TRBD2. CDR3 size: 15 residues. CDR1 is SEHNR and CDR2 is FQNEAQ in the germline V gene (reference sequence). Trimming cost V 6 bases and J 2 bases; bases outside gene matches: 2. The CDR3 DNA is TGTGCCAGCAGTGGACTAGCGGGGGCCACAGATACGCAGTATTTT. As protein: CASSGLAGATDTQYF.

This clonotype has a count of ten or more. The CDR3 region is CASSSNYEQYV. The CDR3, as DNA: TGTGCCAGCAGTTCCAATTACGAGCAGTACGTC. The gene calls are TRBV28 and TRBJ2-7, with D uncertain. Germline CDR1 and CDR2: MDHEN and SYDVKM. The germline V and J ends were trimmed by 4 bases and 4 bases, with 5 bases remaining between them. The CDR3 has 11 amino acids.

This clonotype was seen a handful of times. The chain combines TRBV6-1 with TRBJ1-2; 8 bases fit TRBD1. The ends lost 5 bases at V and 3 bases at J; junction bases unmatched: 8. The germline CDR1 and CDR2 sequences are MNHNS and SASEGT. This CDR3 has 15 amino acids. CDR3 DNA sequence: TGTGCCAGCAGTCAATCCTGGACAGGGCACTATGGCTACACCTTC. This gives the protein CASSQSWTGHYGYTF.

This sequence joins TRBV7-9 and TRBJ1-2; D not certain. V gave up 3 bases and J gave up 8 bases, with 13 bases separating them. Germline CDR1 and CDR2: SEHNR and FQNEAQ (reference sequence). The CDR3 loop spans 13 amino acids. The CDR3 sequence: CASSFDGTMGYTF. Here the CDR3 DNA reads TGTGCCAGCAGCTTTGACGGAACTATGGGCTACACCTTC.

This clonotype occurred many times. This chain uses TRBV10-3 with TRBJ2-1; D ambiguous. Germline CDR1 and CDR2: ENHRY and SYGVKD. V lost 6 bases and J lost 9, with 21 bases in between. The length of the CDR3 is 15 residues. The CDR3: CAIRTAGISSGEQFF. CDR3 sequence (DNA): TGTGCCATCAGAACCGCTGGGATCTCGTCCGGTGAGCAGTTCTTC.

The V gene is TRBV20-1, the J gene TRBJ1-5; TRBD1 agrees at 10 bases. The germline V gene encodes CDR1 DFQATT and CDR2 SNEGSKA (reference sequence). The junction had 5 bases not matched to a gene; V was cut back by 6 bases and J by 9 bases. The CDR3 spans 12 residues. The CDR3 DNA reads as TGCAGTGCCCGGGACAGGGGAAGGCCCCAGCATTTT. Translating it yields CSARDRGRPQHF.

This clonotype showed up many times. CDR3 amino acids: CSGHTNYEQYF. CDR3 coding DNA: TGCAGCGGACATACCAACTACGAGCAGTACTTC. This sequence joins TRBV29-1 and TRBJ2-7; D is ambiguous. This CDR3 region has 11 residues. Trimming removed 7 bases at V and 3 bases at J, with 10 bases between. Germline CDR1 is SQVTM and CDR2 is ANQGSEA.

This clonotype was seen ten or more times. The V and J genes are TRBV12-3 or TRBV12-4 and TRBJ2-1; D is tentatively TRBD1 or TRBD2 (5 bases each). V lost 2 bases and J lost 13, with 12 bases in between. The CDR3 extends over 12 amino acids. The CDR3 here is CASSLSPRGQFF. The CDR3 nucleotides are TGTGCCAGCAGTTTATCTCCCCGGGGCCAGTTCTTC.

As regards this clonotype: This may be a read error, as it is one base from a much larger clone. The CDR3 sequence: CASSQGRGTDTHYF. DNA for the CDR3: TGTGCCAGCAGCCAGGGAAGAGGCACAGATACGCACTATTTT. This rearrangement joins TRBV3-1 to TRBJ2-3; D ambiguous. CDR3 length: 14 residues. The germline gives CDR1 LGHDT, CDR2 YNNKEL (reference sequence).

This clonotype was counted ten times or more. The chain uses TRBV29-1 and TRBJ2-6, with 10 bases lining up with TRBD1. Germline CDR1 reads SQVTM; CDR2 reads ANQGSEA. The length of the CDR3 is 13 residues. With 7 bases clipped from V and 9 bases from J, the junction kept 6 bases outside the gene matches. As DNA, the CDR3 is TGCAGCGCAAGGGGACAGGGGCGCAACGTCCTGACTTTC. It yields the protein CSARGQGRNVLTF. Drawing the rest from reference TRBV29-1 and TRBJ2-6, the complete variable domain is SAVISQKPSRDICQRGTSLTIQCQVDSQVTMMFWYRQQPGQSLTLIATANQGSEATYESGFVIDKFPISRPNLTFSTLTVSNMSPEDSSIYLCSARGQGRNVLTFGAGSRLTVL.

In DNA form, the CDR3 reads TGTGCCAGCGGCCTCGTAGCGGATACGCAGTATTTT. Encoded protein: CASGLVADTQYF. The gene calls are TRBV5-6 and TRBJ2-3; maybe TRBD2 (5 bases). CDR3 length equals 12 residues. Germline-derived CDR1 and CDR2 are SGHDT and YYEEEE. The V end lost 7 bases, the J end lost 6 bases, and 12 bases lay between the germline ends. The whole variable domain, remainder taken from reference TRBV5-6 and TRBJ2-3, is DAGVTQSPTHLIKTRGQQVTLRCSPKSGHDTVSWYQQALGQGPQFIFQYYEEEERQRGNFPDRFSGHQFPNYSSELNVNALLLGDSALYLCASGLVADTQYFGPGTRLTVL.

The chain carries TRBV25-1 and TRBJ2-5; D is possibly TRBD2 (7 bases). V lost 5 bases, J lost 10 bases, and 29 bases lay in between. The CDR3 is made up of 17 amino acids. From germline, CDR1 is MGHDK and CDR2 SYGVNS. DNA of the CDR3: TGTGCCAGCAGTTTGGGAGGGGGGGGAAGATCCGGCTGGGGCCAGTACTTC. Protein product: CASSLGGGGRSGWGQYF.

This clonotype is classed as large. This chain joins TRBV27 and TRBJ1-2; D is uncertain. V dropped 6 bases and J dropped 7 bases, with 12 bases sitting between them. There are 12 residues in the CDR3. Germline V gene sequence: CDR1 MNHEY, CDR2 SMNVEV (reference sequence). The CDR3 region is CASRGSARGYTF. CDR3 sequence (DNA): TGTGCCAGCAGGGGCTCAGCACGTGGCTACACCTTC.

This clonotype was detected ten times or more. The rearrangement uses TRBV12-3 or TRBV12-4 and TRBJ1-3; D remains ambiguous. This CDR3 has 15 residues. Trimming took 5 bases from V and 1 from J, leaving 12 bases between them. The CDR3 coding sequence is TGTGCCAGCAGTCCGCGCACCTGGTCTGGAAACACCATATATTTT. The encoded protein is CASSPRTWSGNTIYF.

This clonotype was recorded many times. This rearrangement joins TRBV28 to TRBJ2-5; D remains unclear. V was trimmed by 3 bases and J by 2 bases, leaving 7 bases between them. Per the germline V gene, CDR1 is MDHEN and CDR2 is SYDVKM. The CDR3 totals 13 residues. The CDR3 DNA follows: TGTGCCAGCAGTTTCGGGTCACAAGAGACCCAGTACTTC. This encodes CASSFGSQETQYF.